A selection of T cell receptor beta chains follows, all from one sample in a study of regulatory T cells in long-lasting Graves disease. TCRdb reanalysed the multiplex PCR reads using MiXCR and keeps one entry per CDR3 protein. Among under 500,000 distinct CDR3 sequences listed, roughly 20% were seen once. The sequencing used peripheral blood mononuclear cells (PBMCs), collected when the disease was refractory, from a patient treated with antithyroid drugs. Receptors were obtained from a female donor with Graves disease. The CDR3 runs from the conserved cysteine through the conserved F or W. D genes are given only for firm matches. Part of the rows lack a size; the others show once, few, many or a class for expanded clones.

abundance: many; len: 15; v_gene: TRBV7-9; d_gene: TRBD1; j_gene: TRBJ2-7; CDR3aa: CASSSPVGQGYEQYF; CDR3nt: TGTGCCAGCAGCTCGCCCGTGGGACAGGGCTACGAGCAGTACTTC
abundance: few; len: 17; v_gene: TRBV20-1; d_gene: -; j_gene: TRBJ2-7; CDR3aa: CSAPRVRSRVGAYEQYF; CDR3nt: TGCAGTGCTCCGAGGGTCCGGTCCCGTGTAGGGGCCTACGAGCAGTACTTC
abundance: many; len: 14; v_gene: TRBV28; d_gene: -; j_gene: TRBJ1-2; CDR3aa: CASRDPRVRHGYTF; CDR3nt: TGTGCCAGCAGAGATCCCAGGGTCAGGCATGGCTACACCTTC
abundance: -; len: 14; v_gene: TRBV4-1; d_gene: -; j_gene: TRBJ2-7; CDR3aa: CASSQGTEFYEQYF; CDR3nt: TGCGCCAGCAGCCAAGGGACAGAATTCTACGAGCAGTACTTC
abundance: many; len: 14; v_gene: TRBV7-9; d_gene: TRBD1; j_gene: TRBJ2-5; CDR3aa: CASSVGQGFETQYF; CDR3nt: TGTGCCAGCAGCGTAGGACAGGGGTTTGAGACCCAGTACTTC
abundance: few; len: 17; v_gene: TRBV5-1; d_gene: TRBD2; j_gene: TRBJ2-7; CDR3aa: CASSGGLAGGGSSEQYF; CDR3nt: TGCGCCAGCAGCGGAGGACTAGCGGGAGGGGGGAGCAGCGAGCAGTACTTC
abundance: few; len: 12; v_gene: TRBV19; d_gene: -; j_gene: TRBJ1-1; CDR3aa: CASGTWGTEAFF; CDR3nt: TGTGCCAGTGGGACTTGGGGGACTGAAGCTTTCTTT
abundance: -; len: 13; v_gene: TRBV13; d_gene: -; j_gene: TRBJ2-1; CDR3aa: CASSLLRVDEQFF; CDR3nt: TGTGCCAGCAGCTTACTTCGGGTGGATGAGCAGTTCTTC
abundance: many; len: 15; v_gene: TRBV6-1; d_gene: -; j_gene: TRBJ1-2; CDR3aa: CASTPRQEYNYGYTF; CDR3nt: TGTGCCAGCACGCCGAGACAGGAGTACAACTATGGCTACACCTTC
abundance: -; len: 13; v_gene: TRBV25-1; d_gene: -; j_gene: TRBJ1-2; CDR3aa: CASSEFGSQGYTF; CDR3nt: TGTGCCAGCAGTGAATTTGGCAGCCAGGGCTACACCTTC
abundance: many; len: 13; v_gene: TRBV11-2; d_gene: -; j_gene: TRBJ2-2; CDR3aa: CASSLGMTGELFF; CDR3nt: TGTGCCAGCAGCTTAGGAATGACCGGGGAGCTGTTTTTT
abundance: many; len: 14; v_gene: TRBV6-9; d_gene: TRBD1; j_gene: TRBJ1-1; CDR3aa: CASSYGTRGTEAFF; CDR3nt: TGTGCCAGCAGTTACGGGACCAGGGGGACTGAAGCTTTCTTT
abundance: many; len: 13; v_gene: TRBV30; d_gene: TRBD1; j_gene: TRBJ1-1; CDR3aa: CAWRRDRRTEAFF; CDR3nt: TGTGCCTGGAGACGGGACAGAAGGACTGAAGCTTTCTTT
abundance: -; len: 19; v_gene: TRBV7-9; d_gene: TRBD2; j_gene: TRBJ2-5; CDR3aa: CASSLFSSPSGRGGETQYF; CDR3nt: TGTGCCAGCAGCTTATTTTCTTCGCCCAGCGGGAGAGGTGGAGAGACCCAGTACTTC
abundance: -; len: 15; v_gene: TRBV28; d_gene: TRBD2; j_gene: TRBJ2-2; CDR3aa: CASRGSGGAIGELFF; CDR3nt: TGTGCCAGCAGGGGAAGCGGGGGGGCCATCGGGGAGCTGTTTTTT
abundance: few; len: 13; v_gene: TRBV12-3/TRBV12-4; d_gene: TRBD2; j_gene: TRBJ2-1; CDR3aa: CASRGLAVNEQFF; CDR3nt: TGTGCCAGCAGGGGACTAGCGGTCAATGAGCAGTTCTTC
abundance: few; len: 12; v_gene: TRBV6-5; d_gene: -; j_gene: TRBJ1-1; CDR3aa: CASSYGGSEAFF; CDR3nt: TGTGCCAGCAGTTACGGCGGCTCTGAAGCTTTCTTT
abundance: -; len: 14; v_gene: TRBV24-1; d_gene: -; j_gene: TRBJ2-2; CDR3aa: CATSENRDGGELFF; CDR3nt: TGTGCCACCAGTGAAAACCGGGACGGCGGGGAGCTGTTTTTT
abundance: many; len: 15; v_gene: TRBV27; d_gene: TRBD1; j_gene: TRBJ1-2; CDR3aa: CASSLSQGAIYGYTF; CDR3nt: TGTGCCAGCAGTTTATCGCAGGGGGCCATCTATGGCTACACCTTC
abundance: -; len: 15; v_gene: TRBV27; d_gene: -; j_gene: TRBJ2-6; CDR3aa: CASSGLGSGANVLTF; CDR3nt: TGTGCCAGCAGCGGACTCGGTTCTGGGGCCAACGTCCTGACTTTC
abundance: many; len: 14; v_gene: TRBV6-2/TRBV6-3; d_gene: TRBD1; j_gene: TRBJ1-1; CDR3aa: CASTRDRTNTEAFF; CDR3nt: TGTGCCAGCACTAGGGACAGAACGAACACTGAAGCTTTCTTT
abundance: many; len: 13; v_gene: TRBV11-1; d_gene: TRBD2; j_gene: TRBJ2-4; CDR3aa: CASSVGLAGVQYF; CDR3nt: TGTGCCAGCAGCGTAGGACTAGCGGGAGTTCAGTACTTC
abundance: -; len: 14; v_gene: TRBV13; d_gene: -; j_gene: TRBJ1-2; CDR3aa: CASSLLRGEDGYTF; CDR3nt: TGTGCCAGCAGCTTACTGAGGGGCGAGGATGGCTACACCTTC
abundance: -; len: 13; v_gene: TRBV30; d_gene: TRBD2; j_gene: TRBJ2-1; CDR3aa: CAWTSGRYNEQFF; CDR3nt: TGTGCCTGGACTAGCGGGAGGTACAATGAGCAGTTCTTC
abundance: many; len: 16; v_gene: TRBV3-1; d_gene: -; j_gene: TRBJ2-2; CDR3aa: CASSQERTRTAGELFF; CDR3nt: TGTGCCAGCAGCCAAGAAAGGACACGGACCGCCGGGGAGCTGTTTTTT
abundance: -; len: 13; v_gene: TRBV29-1; d_gene: TRBD1; j_gene: TRBJ2-2; CDR3aa: CSAGDRNTGELFF; CDR3nt: TGCAGCGCTGGGGACAGAAACACCGGGGAGCTGTTTTTT
abundance: -; len: 16; v_gene: TRBV20-1; d_gene: -; j_gene: TRBJ1-1; CDR3aa: CSAQKGQMRFRTEAFF; CDR3nt: TGCAGTGCTCAGAAGGGACAAATGAGGTTTCGCACTGAAGCTTTCTTT
abundance: many; len: 15; v_gene: TRBV2; d_gene: TRBD1; j_gene: TRBJ2-2; CDR3aa: CASEPGQGRIGELFF; CDR3nt: TGTGCCAGCGAGCCGGGACAGGGGAGAATCGGGGAGCTGTTTTTT
abundance: many; len: 13; v_gene: TRBV12-3/TRBV12-4; d_gene: TRBD1; j_gene: TRBJ1-5; CDR3aa: CASSFDRDQPQHF; CDR3nt: TGTGCCAGCAGTTTCGACAGGGATCAGCCCCAGCATTTT
abundance: many; len: 11; v_gene: TRBV2; d_gene: -; j_gene: TRBJ1-1; CDR3aa: CASSAKSEAFF; CDR3nt: TGTGCCAGCAGCGCAAAGAGTGAAGCTTTCTTT
abundance: -; len: 18; v_gene: TRBV27; d_gene: TRBD1; j_gene: TRBJ2-6; CDR3aa: CASSQLTGVGSGANVLTF; CDR3nt: TGTGCCAGCAGTCAACTGACAGGGGTAGGGTCTGGGGCCAACGTCCTGACTTTC
abundance: few; len: 16; v_gene: TRBV11-2; d_gene: -; j_gene: TRBJ1-3; CDR3aa: CASSLGLGVAGNTIYF; CDR3nt: TGTGCCAGCAGCTTAGGTCTCGGGGTCGCCGGAAACACCATATATTTT